This is a list of T cell receptor beta chains from one sample in a study of shared clonotypes between healthy human individuals. The assay was immunoSEQ multiplex PCR, and TCRdb's table has in-frame clones only and misses some. Of 1,400,000 or so clones in the sample, less than 99% were seen once. Sequences were obtained from naive CD4+ T cells sorted from blood. Source of these receptors: a man aged 30 to 39 in good health. Each CDR3 is given with its conserved first and last residue. D genes are given only for firm matches. Some rows mark clone size as missing; the rest say once, few, many or name a class of expanded clone.

d_call	clone_size	v_call	j_call	cdr3_aa	cdr3_nt
.	.	TRBV7-2	TRBJ1-1	CASSLDWGAAEAFF	TGTGCCAGCAGCTTAGATTGGGGAGCGGCTGAAGCTTTCTTT
.	.	TRBV2	TRBJ2-7	CASIGGSYEQYF	TGTGCCAGCATTGGGGGATCCTACGAGCAGTACTTC
.	.	TRBV7-8	TRBJ2-7	CASSSRGLRGTYEQYF	TGTGCCAGCAGCTCGCGGGGACTTCGCGGGACCTACGAGCAGTACTTC
.	.	TRBV19	TRBJ2-1	CARGETGSYNEQFF	TGTGCCAGAGGGGAGACAGGCTCCTACAATGAGCAGTTCTTC
TRBD1	.	TRBV29-1	TRBJ2-7	CSVSLGGAGGLPSYEQYF	TGCAGCGTGTCCCTAGGGGGCGCGGGCGGGCTCCCCTCCTACGAGCAGTACTTC
.	.	TRBV7-2	TRBJ2-2	CASSLTGANTGELFF	TGTGCCAGCAGCTTGACAGGAGCGAACACCGGGGAGCTGTTTTTT
.	once	TRBV5-1	TRBJ2-7	CASSLTVYEQYF	TGCGCCAGCAGCTTAACCGTCTACGAGCAGTACTTC
.	.	TRBV5-6	TRBJ2-3	CASSNTGGVTDTQYF	TGTGCCAGCAGCAATACAGGGGGGGTCACAGATACGCAGTATTTT
TRBD2	.	TRBV5-1	TRBJ2-5	CASSEAGGLETQYF	TGCGCCAGCAGTGAGGCGGGAGGGTTGGAGACCCAGTACTTC
.	.	TRBV5-6	TRBJ1-4	CASSLRRYEKLFF	TGTGCCAGCAGCTTGAGGCGATACGAAAAACTGTTTTTT
.	.	TRBV7-8	TRBJ1-2	CASSFQERLGNYGYTF	TGTGCCAGCAGCTTTCAGGAGAGACTAGGCAACTATGGCTACACCTTC
TRBD1	.	TRBV2	TRBJ1-1	CASSGDRNTEAFF	TGTGCCAGCAGTGGGGACAGAAACACTGAAGCTTTCTTT
TRBD2	.	TRBV28	TRBJ2-5	CASTSGPPTETQYF	TGTGCCAGCACTAGCGGACCCCCCACGGAGACCCAGTACTTC
.	.	TRBV28	TRBJ2-7	CASSSIYEQYF	TGTGCCAGCAGTTCTATCTACGAGCAGTACTTC
.	.	TRBV4-3	TRBJ1-2	CASSQDMDSFYGYTF	TGCGCCAGCAGCCAAGATATGGACAGCTTCTATGGCTACACCTTC
.	.	TRBV18	TRBJ2-1	CASSPPVLAPNNEQFF	TGTGCCAGCTCACCACCTGTACTAGCTCCGAACAATGAGCAGTTCTTC
.	.	TRBV5-1	TRBJ2-2	CASSLVRGNTGELFF	TGCGCCAGCAGCTTGGTGCGGGGGAACACCGGGGAGCTGTTTTTT
.	.	TRBV20-1	TRBJ2-7	CSAGRVHEQYF	TGCAGTGCCGGCAGGGTCCACGAGCAGTACTTC
.	.	TRBV7-7	TRBJ2-2	CASSPDWSTNTGELFF	TGTGCTAGCAGCCCCGACTGGAGTACGAACACCGGGGAGCTGTTTTTT
.	.	TRBV7-8	TRBJ2-7	CASSLVPGSSYEQYF	TGTGCCAGCAGCTTAGTCCCCGGGAGCTCCTACGAGCAGTACTTC
.	.	TRBV6-6	TRBJ2-2	CASSYRGPPGGELFF	TGTGCCAGCAGTTACCGGGGCCCTCCGGGCGGGGAGCTGTTTTTT
.	.	TRBV19	TRBJ2-2	CASTPRDPNTGELFF	TGTGCCAGTACCCCCAGGGACCCGAACACCGGGGAGCTGTTTTTT
.	.	TRBV10-1	TRBJ2-3	CASRPDGTDTQYF	TGCGCCAGCCGTCCCGACGGCACAGATACGCAGTATTTT
TRBD2	.	TRBV5-1	TRBJ2-1	CASRASGRSHNYNEQFF	TGCGCCAGCAGGGCTAGCGGGAGGTCCCACAACTACAATGAGCAGTTCTTC
.	.	TRBV7-9	TRBJ2-7	CASSLARDSYEQYF	TGTGCCAGCAGCTTAGCCAGGGACTCCTACGAGCAGTACTTC
.	.	TRBV9	TRBJ2-3	CASSVDGGGDTDTQYF	TGTGCCAGCAGCGTAGATGGGGGAGGAGACACAGATACGCAGTATTTT
TRBD1	.	TRBV6-5	TRBJ1-2	CASSRQGASYGYTF	TGTGCCAGCAGCAGACAGGGGGCGAGCTATGGCTACACCTTC
.	.	TRBV21-1	TRBJ1-1	CASSKGGGYTEAFF	TGTGCCAGCAGCAAAGGCGGGGGTTACACTGAAGCTTTCTTT
.	.	TRBV5-4	TRBJ2-5	CASSLGRGKETQYF	TGTGCCAGCAGCTTGGGGAGGGGGAAAGAGACCCAGTACTTC
.	.	TRBV14	TRBJ1-1	CASSQDLGFVNTEAFF	TGTGCCAGCAGCCAAGATTTAGGTTTTGTGAACACTGAAGCTTTCTTT
.	.	TRBV10-3	TRBJ2-1	CAITGTVNNEQFF	TGTGCCATCACCGGGACTGTTAACAATGAGCAGTTCTTC
.	.	TRBV10-3	TRBJ2-7	CAISEPEVSHGGQYF	TGTGCCATCAGTGAGCCTGAGGTTTCCCATGGAGGGCAGTACTTC
.	.	TRBV28	TRBJ1-3	CASAFRRISGNTIYF	TGTGCCAGCGCTTTTAGGAGGATCTCTGGAAACACCATATATTTT
.	.	TRBV25-1	TRBJ2-5	CASSEYRGNQETQYF	TGTGCCAGCAGTGAATACAGAGGTAATCAAGAGACCCAGTACTTC